The 21 T cell receptor beta chains below were found in one sample sequenced in a study of shared clonotypes between healthy human individuals. The method was immunoSEQ multiplex PCR; TCRdb's version includes in-frame clones alone and lacks a portion of them. The sample consists of fewer than 600,000 clones, 79% of them appearing once. The sample was PBMCs. Receptors were obtained from a woman aged 40-49 years in good health. Some clones in this sample may be carry-over from other donors' samples.

The J gene is TRBJ1-4, the V gene TRBV5-6, with TRBD1 identical over 9 bases. From germline, CDR1 is SGHDT and CDR2 YYEEEE. V gave up 2 bases and J gave up 8 bases; unmatched junction bases: 7. This CDR3 contains 15 residues. The CDR3 protein is CASSFLGQGREKLFF. The CDR3 nucleotides read TGTGCCAGCAGCTTTCTGGGACAGGGAAGGGAAAAACTGTTTTTT. The full variable domain, completed using reference TRBV5-6 and TRBJ1-4, is DAGVTQSPTHLIKTRGQQVTLRCSPKSGHDTVSWYQQALGQGPQFIFQYYEEEERQRGNFPDRFSGHQFPNYSSELNVNALLLGDSALYLCASSFLGQGREKLFFGSGTQLSVL.

The V call is TRBV7-2, the J call TRBJ1-1; D perhaps matches TRBD1 (5 bases). Germline V lookup: CDR1 SGHTA, CDR2 FQGNSA. The CDR3 spans 14 residues. Trimming removed 5 bases from V and 10 bases from J, with 20 bases in between. As DNA, the CDR3 is TGTGCCAGCAGCCTAGGGGTTGTTACGAGGGCAGCTTTCTTT. Translation: CASSLGVVTRAAFF.

The chain recombines TRBV7-9 with TRBJ2-1; D gene unclear. Trimming shortened V by 0 bases and J by 7 bases, and 10 bases separated the two germline ends. CDR1 and CDR2 (germline): SEHNR, FQNEAQ (reference sequence). The CDR3 is made up of 14 amino acids. The CDR3 nucleotides read TGTGCCAGCAGCTTAGCGGCCGGACGAAATGAGCAGTTCTTC. This sequence encodes CASSLAAGRNEQFF.

V gene TRBV11-3 combines with J gene TRBJ2-3; TRBD2 matches 12 bases. CDR1 and CDR2 (germline): SGHNT, YENEEA. The CDR3 loop spans 15 amino acids. With 5 bases clipped from V and 6 bases from J, the junction kept 6 bases outside the gene matches. CDR3 nucleotide sequence: TGTGCCAGCAGCGTCCGGACTAGCGGGAAGGATACGCAGTATTTT. Protein sequence: CASSVRTSGKDTQYF. The complete variable domain, with remaining parts taken from reference TRBV11-3 and TRBJ2-3, reads EAGVVQSPRYKIIEKKQPVAFWCNPISGHNTLYWYLQNLGQGPELLIRYENEEAVDDSQLPKDRFSAERLKGVDSTLKIQPAELGDSAVYLCASSVRTSGKDTQYFGPGTRLTVL.

This chain links TRBV30 with TRBJ2-7, with 10 positions matching TRBD1. CDR3 length: 15 residues. CDR1 and CDR2 (germline): GTSNPN, SVGIG (reference sequence). J gave up 6 bases and V 3 bases, and 11 bases lay outside the gene matches. Written as DNA, the CDR3 is TGTGCCTGGAGATTTGGGGACAGGGGATATAGCGAGCAGTACTTC. This gives the protein CAWRFGDRGYSEQYF.

In this sample, this clone turned up once. The rearrangement links TRBV27 to TRBJ2-1, with 9 bases that match TRBD1. The CDR3 totals 14 residues. V lost 10 bases and J lost 4; bases outside the gene matches: 8. Germline lookup yields CDR1 MNHEY and CDR2 SMNVEV (reference sequence). The DNA for the CDR3 is TGTGCCACCTCGGCCGGGACAGGGTACAATGAGCAGTTCTTC. Its protein is CATSAGTGYNEQFF.

The chain uses TRBV5-5 and TRBJ1-2, with 12 bases that match TRBD1. The trim removed 4 bases at V and 6 bases at J, leaving 13 bases unmatched. From germline, CDR1 is SGHKS and CDR2 YYEKEE (reference sequence). The CDR3 runs 17 residues. CDR3 sequence: CASSRPGQGALLDGYTF. The CDR3 region has the DNA TGTGCCAGCAGCCGCCCGGGACAGGGGGCGCTCCTGGATGGCTACACCTTC.

This clone was picked up a small number of times. This chain connects TRBV5-4 to TRBJ1-1, with TRBD1 matching 9 bases. Germline trimming cut 5 bases from V and 1 base from J; bases unmatched to any gene: 3. CDR1 is SGHNT, CDR2 YYREEE, per germline (reference sequence). The length of the CDR3 is 14 residues. CDR3 DNA sequence: TGTGCCAGCAGGCCGGGACAGGGGAACACTGAAGCTTTCTTT. It yields the protein CASRPGQGNTEAFF.

The rearrangement joins TRBV28 to TRBJ2-1, with a weak D call TRBD1 (6 bases). The CDR3 spans 14 residues. V lost 7 bases to trimming and J lost 1 base, with 11 bases between them. Per the germline V gene, CDR1 is MDHEN and CDR2 is SYDVKM. The chain's CDR3 is CASTPQGSYNEQFF. Written as DNA, the CDR3 is TGTGCCAGCACCCCACAGGGATCCTACAATGAGCAGTTCTTC.

This sequence joins TRBV5-6 and TRBJ2-7; D is possibly TRBD1 (5 bases). The CDR3 sequence is 18 residues long. V was pared by 1 base and J by 5 bases, with 25 bases between. The V gene's germline CDR1 is SGHDT and CDR2 YYEEEE. The CDR3 spells CASSLIGGGTGRFHEQYF. CDR3 DNA: TGTGCCAGCAGCTTGATTGGTGGTGGAACAGGTCGGTTTCACGAGCAGTACTTC.

This clone showed up just once. The chain has TRBV6-5 and TRBJ2-3; 8 positions agree with TRBD2. The V gene end was trimmed by 5 bases and the J gene end by 5 bases; junction bases not matched to a gene: 6. The germline V gene encodes CDR1 MNHEY and CDR2 SVGAGI. CDR3 size: 14 residues. CDR3 bases: TGTGCCAGCAGTCCAGCGGGAGCTGAAGATACGCAGTATTTT. It codes for CASSPAGAEDTQYF.

The rearrangement joins TRBV5-1 to TRBJ2-5, with a possible D match to TRBD2 (7 bases). V lost 3 bases and J 3 bases, leaving 9 bases between the germline ends. This CDR3 has 13 amino acids. Germline V gene data show CDR1 as SGHRS and CDR2 as YFSETQ. The CDR3 region has the DNA TGCGCCAGCAGCTGGGGGGGCGAAGAGACCCAGTACTTC. This translates into CASSWGGEETQYF.

The V and J genes are TRBV9 and TRBJ2-5; D call uncertain. The CDR3 length is 14 residues. V dropped 4 bases and J dropped 5 bases, with 15 bases sitting between them. Germline V gene sequence: CDR1 SGDLS, CDR2 YYNGEE. CDR3: CASSQPALRETQYF. In DNA, the CDR3 is TGTGCCAGCAGCCAACCAGCTCTTCGTGAGACCCAGTACTTC. Drawing the rest from reference TRBV9 and TRBJ2-5, the complete variable domain is DSGVTQTPKHLITATGQRVTLRCSPRSGDLSVYWYQQSLDQGLQFLIQYYNGEERAKGNILERFSAQQFPDLHSELNLSSLELGDSALYFCASSQPALRETQYFGPGTRLLVL.

The chain couples TRBV6-1 to TRBJ1-3; D ambiguous. Germline V gives CDR1 MNHNS, CDR2 SASEGT. V shed 5 bases and J shed 0 bases, with 8 bases lying between them. The CDR3 extends over 14 amino acids. DNA of the CDR3: TGTGCCAGCAGTCCTTGGGGCTCTGGAAACACCATATATTTT. Encoded protein: CASSPWGSGNTIYF.

The V call is TRBV7-2, the J call TRBJ2-1, with a weak D call TRBD1 (6 bases). The CDR3 totals 15 residues. Deletions cut 5 bases from V and 0 bases from J, with 11 bases between. The germline CDR1 and CDR2 sequences are SGHTA and FQGNSA. Here the CDR3 DNA reads TGTGCCAGCAGCCCTGGACAGCACTCCTACAATGAGCAGTTCTTC. It yields the protein CASSPGQHSYNEQFF.

The chain joins TRBV6-5 to TRBJ1-6; no clear D. Germline V gene data show CDR1 as MNHEY and CDR2 as SVGAGI. Trimming removed 6 bases from V and 9 bases from J, with 9 bases in between. This CDR3 is built from 12 residues. CDR3: CASSPEGSPLHF. CDR3 sequence (DNA): TGTGCCAGCAGCCCCGAAGGTTCACCCCTCCACTTT.

V gene TRBV6-6 combines with J gene TRBJ2-5; tentatively, D is TRBD2 (6 bases). The V end lost 4 bases, the J end lost 5 bases, and 14 bases lay between the germline ends. Germline CDR1 and CDR2: MNHNY and SVGAGI (reference sequence). The CDR3 loop spans 14 amino acids. As DNA, the CDR3 is TGTGCCAGCAGTTCGCCGACTAGTCGCGAGACCCAGTACTTC. Translating it yields CASSSPTSRETQYF.

The J gene is TRBJ2-3, the V gene TRBV18; 9 bases align to TRBD1. V shed 6 bases and J 4 bases; nucleotides not matched to a gene: 11. In germline, CDR1 is KGHSH, CDR2 LQKENI. The CDR3 is 16 residues long. The CDR3 sequence: CASSSGTGGASDTQYF. The CDR3 coding sequence is TGTGCCAGCTCTTCCGGAACAGGGGGCGCCTCAGATACGCAGTATTTT.

The chain combines TRBV10-3 with TRBJ2-7, with a weak D call TRBD2 (6 bases). Germline values: CDR1 ENHRY, CDR2 SYGVKD. V shed 6 bases and J shed 0 bases, with 9 bases lying between them. This CDR3 comprises 13 residues. The CDR3 loop reads CAIRPSDSYEQYF. As DNA, the CDR3 is TGTGCCATCAGACCTAGCGACTCCTACGAGCAGTACTTC.

The chain joins TRBV6-4 to TRBJ2-5, with D uncertain. CDR1 is MRHNA, CDR2 SNTAGT, per germline. The CDR3 sequence is 13 residues long. V lost 3 bases and J lost 5, with 10 bases in between. The CDR3 region is CASSETARETQYF. As DNA, the CDR3 is TGTGCCAGCAGTGAAACAGCTAGGGAGACCCAGTACTTC.

V gene TRBV9 combines with J gene TRBJ2-7; D uncertain. Trimming took off 0 bases at V and 3 bases at J, with 4 bases between the two ends. Per the germline V gene, CDR1 is SGDLS and CDR2 is YYNGEE. The CDR3 has 12 amino acids. CDR3 DNA: TGTGCCAGCAGCGTAGGCCTCTACGAGCAGTACTTC. It yields the protein CASSVGLYEQYF.